This T cell receptor beta chain was retrieved from a study of T cell changes during pregnancy in multiple sclerosis. The CDR3 consists of 14 residues. Germline CDR1 is SQVTM and CDR2 is ANQGSEA. The V gene end was trimmed by 4 bases and the J gene end by 4 bases; junction bases not matched to a gene: 10. The protocol was immunoSEQ multiplex PCR, while the TCRdb copy is restricted to in-frame clones and leaves out a portion. The sample includes approximately 89,000 clones, around 94% seen only once; the top ten take 0.84%. The chain carries TRBV29-1 and TRBJ2-7; 7 nucleotides match TRBD1. The input for sequencing was peripheral blood, taken in the third trimester of pregnancy. This TCR came from a female donor with multiple sclerosis, enrolled in a pregnancy study. The CDR3 is CSVGDQNRGYEQYF. CDR3 coding DNA: TGCAGCGTTGGGGATCAGAACAGGGGATACGAGCAGTACTTC.